The rows below give T cell receptor beta chains drawn from one sample of a study of blood T cell repertoires in COVID-19. Sequencing was performed with immunoSEQ multiplex PCR; in TCRdb, only in-frame clones are kept and a portion is missing. Among tens of thousands of clones listed, about four fifths were seen once. The sequencing input was peripheral blood. The receptors were sampled from a man aged 55 to 69 with active COVID-19. Each CDR3 is given with its conserved first and last residue. Fields, in order: CDR3 DNA, CDR3 protein, J gene, D gene, V gene, clone size. The D gene is left open where the match is weak. Only part of the rows carry a size: once, few, many, or a class if the clone is expanded.

CDR3 DNA: TGTGCCAGCAGCGCAACTAGCGGGAGTGGCTACGAGCAGTACTTC
CDR3 protein: CASSATSGSGYEQYF
J gene: TRBJ2-7
D gene: TRBD2
V gene: TRBV2
clone size: once

CDR3 DNA: TGCAGTGCTGTAGCCTACGAGCAGTACTTC
CDR3 protein: CSAVAYEQYF
J gene: TRBJ2-7
D gene: -
V gene: TRBV20-1
clone size: -

CDR3 DNA: TGCAGTGCTAGTATCATTGCGGAGCGGGAGCTGCAACAGGAGCAGTACTTC
CDR3 protein: CSASIIAERELQQEQYF
J gene: TRBJ2-7
D gene: TRBD2
V gene: TRBV20-1
clone size: -

CDR3 DNA: TGTGCCAGTACCGCGACAGGGGGATATGGCTACACCTTC
CDR3 protein: CASTATGGYGYTF
J gene: TRBJ1-2
D gene: TRBD1
V gene: TRBV19
clone size: -

CDR3 DNA: TGTGCCAGCAGTAAAGGACAGGGGAGCACAGATACGCAGTATTTT
CDR3 protein: CASSKGQGSTDTQYF
J gene: TRBJ2-3
D gene: TRBD1
V gene: TRBV6-2/TRBV6-3
clone size: few

CDR3 DNA: TGTGCCAGCAGTCCCGGGACAGGGGGCGGGATGAACACTGAAGCTTTCTTT
CDR3 protein: CASSPGTGGGMNTEAFF
J gene: TRBJ1-1
D gene: TRBD1
V gene: TRBV27
clone size: once

CDR3 DNA: TGTGCCAGCAGCGTAGGGGGCAGCTCCTATAATTCACCCCTCCACTTT
CDR3 protein: CASSVGGSSYNSPLHF
J gene: TRBJ1-6
D gene: -
V gene: TRBV9
clone size: -

CDR3 DNA: TGTGCCAGTATGGGGGGGCTATGGCTTAACTCTGAAGCTTTCTTT
CDR3 protein: CASMGGLWLNSEAFF
J gene: TRBJ1-1
D gene: -
V gene: TRBV19
clone size: -

CDR3 DNA: TGCGCCAGCAGCCAAAGGACTAGCGGGGAAGAGACCCAGTACTTC
CDR3 protein: CASSQRTSGEETQYF
J gene: TRBJ2-5
D gene: TRBD2
V gene: TRBV10-1
clone size: -

CDR3 DNA: TGTGCCACTACACTGGGCATGAACACTGAAGCTTTCTTT
CDR3 protein: CATTLGMNTEAFF
J gene: TRBJ1-1
D gene: -
V gene: TRBV19
clone size: -

CDR3 DNA: TGTGCCAGCACCCATGTGGGCAGGGACTACAATGAGCAGTTCTTC
CDR3 protein: CASTHVGRDYNEQFF
J gene: TRBJ2-1
D gene: -
V gene: TRBV21-1
clone size: -

CDR3 DNA: TGTGCCAGCAGCTCATCCTCCTACGAGCAGTACTTC
CDR3 protein: CASSSSSYEQYF
J gene: TRBJ2-7
D gene: -
V gene: TRBV9
clone size: -

CDR3 DNA: TGCGCCAGCAGCCAAGAACAGGGAGGCACAGATACGCAGTATTTT
CDR3 protein: CASSQEQGGTDTQYF
J gene: TRBJ2-3
D gene: -
V gene: TRBV4-1
clone size: -

CDR3 DNA: TGTGCCAGCAGTGAAGCGCTGTCAGGGCGGTTTAGCAATCAGCCCCAGCATTTT
CDR3 protein: CASSEALSGRFSNQPQHF
J gene: TRBJ1-5
D gene: -
V gene: TRBV2
clone size: -

CDR3 DNA: TGTGCCAGTAGCCTCCGGGACAACTATCAGCCCCAGCATTTT
CDR3 protein: CASSLRDNYQPQHF
J gene: TRBJ1-5
D gene: -
V gene: TRBV19
clone size: -

CDR3 DNA: TGTGCCAGCAGTTTAACCCCGGGACTACCGTTCTTC
CDR3 protein: CASSLTPGLPFF
J gene: TRBJ2-1
D gene: TRBD2
V gene: TRBV28
clone size: -

CDR3 DNA: TGCGCCAGCAGCCAGGGACTAGCGGGAGTCTACAATGAGCAGTTCTTC
CDR3 protein: CASSQGLAGVYNEQFF
J gene: TRBJ2-1
D gene: TRBD2
V gene: TRBV4-1
clone size: -

CDR3 DNA: TGCGCCAGCAGCCACCCTAGCGGGGGGGCGGGTGAGCAGTTCTTC
CDR3 protein: CASSHPSGGAGEQFF
J gene: TRBJ2-1
D gene: TRBD2
V gene: TRBV4-1
clone size: -

CDR3 DNA: TGTGCCAGCAGCTTGACTAGCGTCACAGATACGCAGTATTTT
CDR3 protein: CASSLTSVTDTQYF
J gene: TRBJ2-3
D gene: TRBD2
V gene: TRBV5-5
clone size: -

CDR3 DNA: TGTGCCAGCAGCCAAACCTCGGGGGGGAACGAGCAGTACTTC
CDR3 protein: CASSQTSGGNEQYF
J gene: TRBJ2-7
D gene: TRBD2
V gene: TRBV16
clone size: -